This passage covers 14 T cell receptor beta chains from one sample sequenced in a study of beta chain features in type 1 diabetes. Findings and limits, study-wide: Shortening that was moderate but significant affected the TCRB CDR3s of Type 1 diabetes patients in all four CD4+ subsets.

Reverse transcribing all isolated RNA meant expressed TCRB transcripts were sequenced. Profiling relied on immunoSEQ multiplex PCR, and the TCRdb table lists in-frame clones only, not all of them. Among under 350,000 clones, approximately 25% were seen once, and the ten largest hold about 0.011%. Their antigen targets remain unknown. The sequenced sample consisted of naive CD4+ T cells from blood. The receptors originated from a woman aged 25-40 years with type 1 diabetes.

This clone occurred a few times. The rearrangement links TRBV9 to TRBJ1-1; 10 bases are a match to TRBD1. J gave up 2 bases and V 2 bases, and 3 bases lay outside the gene matches. This CDR3 is 15 amino acids long. The germline CDR1 and CDR2 sequences are SGDLS and YYNGEE. The CDR3 reads CASSVGQGLNTEAFF. Here the CDR3 DNA reads TGTGCCAGCAGCGTGGGACAGGGGTTAAACACTGAAGCTTTCTTT.

This chain links TRBV2 with TRBJ1-4; 9 bases align to TRBD1. CDR1 is SNHLY, CDR2 FYNNEI, per germline. The trim removed 6 bases at V and 7 bases at J, leaving 9 bases unmatched. The CDR3 contains 15 residues. The CDR3 spells CASSRSGQGREKLFF. Here the CDR3 DNA reads TGTGCCAGCAGCCGCTCGGGACAGGGACGTGAAAAACTGTTTTTT.

The V gene is TRBV29-1, the J gene TRBJ2-7, with 10 bases that match TRBD2. Per germline, CDR1 SQVTM and CDR2 ANQGSEA. V was pared by 6 bases and J by 7 bases, with 12 bases of the junction left unmatched. The CDR3 spans 14 residues. Here the CDR3 DNA reads TGCAGCGTCCAGTTACTAGCGGGAACGCTAGAGCAGTACTTC. As protein: CSVQLLAGTLEQYF.

This chain uses TRBV9 with TRBJ1-2; a possible D gene is TRBD1 (5 bases). V lost 0 bases and J 2 bases, leaving 5 bases between the germline ends. This CDR3 is 13 amino acids long. Germline assignment: CDR1 SGDLS and CDR2 YYNGEE. The CDR3 is CASSVAGNYGYTF. The CDR3 nucleotides are TGTGCCAGCAGCGTAGCAGGGAACTATGGCTACACCTTC.

The sample holds a few counts of this clone. The chain recombines TRBV4-1 with TRBJ2-3; D gene unclear. This CDR3 region has 15 residues. Trimming removed 5 bases at V and 1 base at J, with 13 bases between. Germline CDR1 reads MGHRA; CDR2 reads YSYEKL. For the CDR3, the DNA is TGCGCCAGCAGCTTACAAACCCGGGGCACAGATACGCAGTATTTT. Translated: CASSLQTRGTDTQYF.

This clone was detected a few times. V and J are TRBV19 and TRBJ1-5; D ambiguous. V was pared by 5 bases and J by 4 bases, with 6 bases between. The length of the CDR3 is 12 residues. CDR1 and CDR2 (germline): LNHDA, SQIVND (reference sequence). The CDR3 sequence is CASSFRNQPQHF. In DNA form, the CDR3 reads TGTGCCAGTAGTTTTCGGAATCAGCCCCAGCATTTT.

This clone was seen a handful of times. CDR3 DNA: TGTGCCGTAGGGAAGGACAGCCTTGTCTATGGCTACACCTTC. It translates to CAVGKDSLVYGYTF. This chain uses TRBV30 with TRBJ1-2, with TRBD1 as a possible D gene (6 bases). This CDR3 is 14 amino acids long. Trimming shortened V by 8 bases and J by 4 bases, and 20 bases separated the two germline ends. Per germline, CDR1 GTSNPN and CDR2 SVGIG (reference sequence).

This clone was counted between two and nine times. The chain is built from TRBV6-1 and TRBJ2-1; TRBD2 matches at 7 bases. The germline gives CDR1 MNHNS, CDR2 SASEGT. Unmatched junction bases numbered 6, after V lost 7 bases and J lost 6 bases. This CDR3 is 13 amino acids long. Here the CDR3 DNA reads TGTGCCAGCACCTCCGGGACTATCAATGAGCAGTTCTTC. Translated: CASTSGTINEQFF.

The V and J genes are TRBV4-1 and TRBJ2-3, with D maybe TRBD2 (5 bases). There are 13 residues in the CDR3. The V and J ends lost 4 bases and 7 bases respectively, with 12 bases between them. In germline, CDR1 is MGHRA, CDR2 YSYEKL. In nucleotides, the CDR3 is TGCGCCAGCAGCCCCCTAGGAGGATATACGCAGTATTTT. Amino acids: CASSPLGGYTQYF.

The V and J genes are TRBV7-6 and TRBJ2-7, with D possibly TRBD2 on 5 matching bases. V gave up 5 bases and J gave up 5 bases, with 22 bases separating them. Germline V gene data show CDR1 as SGHVS and CDR2 as FNYEAQ. The CDR3 has 16 residues. The DNA of the CDR3 is TGTGCCAGCAGCCCCCGTCCTCTTAAGGACGGGAACGAGCAGTACTTC. It yields the protein CASSPRPLKDGNEQYF.

This rearrangement joins TRBV25-1 to TRBJ2-6, with TRBD1 matching 7 bases. V lost 6 bases and J lost 11; bases outside the gene matches: 7. This CDR3 is built from 13 residues. In germline, CDR1 is MGHDK, CDR2 SYGVNS. The CDR3 sequence: CASSRTGPDVLTF. DNA for the CDR3: TGTGCCAGCAGCCGGACAGGCCCCGACGTCCTGACTTTC. The full variable domain, in which reference TRBV25-1 and TRBJ2-6 provide the parts outside the CDR3, is EADIYQTPRYLVIGTGKKITLECSQTMGHDKMYWYQQDPGMELHLIHYSYGVNSTEKGDLSSESTVSRIRTEHFPLTLESARPSHTSQYLCASSRTGPDVLTFGAGSRLTVL.

As for this clone: The same CDR3 is also encoded by other DNA sequences in this sample. The chain uses TRBV28 and TRBJ2-1, with TRBD2 identical over 7 bases. Germline V CDR1 and CDR2: MDHEN, SYDVKM. J gave up 0 bases and V 2 bases, and 1 base lay outside the gene matches. The CDR3 spans 15 residues. The CDR3 DNA is TGTGCCAGCAGTTTAGGCGGGAGCTCCTACAATGAGCAGTTCTTC. Protein sequence: CASSLGGSSYNEQFF.

This clone was detected only a few times. The V call is TRBV7-2, the J call TRBJ2-1, with 11 bases identical to TRBD1. CDR1 and CDR2 from the germline V gene are SGHTA and FQGNSA. V lost 5 bases and J lost 6; bases outside the gene matches: 6. The CDR3 spans 15 residues. In nucleotides, the CDR3 is TGTGCCAGCAGCCCTTCCGGGACAGGGGGCAATGAGCAGTTCTTC. Its protein is CASSPSGTGGNEQFF.

In its sample, this clone was seen a few times. This sequence joins TRBV29-1 and TRBJ1-2; no clear D gene. This CDR3 comprises 16 residues. V lost 4 bases and J lost 0, with 18 bases in between. Looked up from germline, CDR1 is SQVTM and CDR2 is ANQGSEA. CDR3 sequence: CSVANDPGSANYGYTF. The CDR3 DNA sequence: TGCAGCGTTGCCAACGATCCAGGTTCCGCTAACTATGGCTACACCTTC.